These 2 T cell receptor beta chains originate from one sample sequenced in a study of blood T cell repertoires in COVID-19. The repertoire was sequenced with immunoSEQ multiplex PCR; TCRdb's copy has only in-frame clones and lacks some. Of approximately 110,000 clones listed, around 88% are singletons. Sequenced input: peripheral blood. The receptors shown here come from a woman between 50 and 59 years old with active or convalescent COVID-19.

The chain employs TRBV18 and TRBJ2-3; tentatively, D is TRBD1 (6 bases). Trimming cost V 3 bases and J 5 bases, with 15 bases left between them. This CDR3 has 15 amino acids. CDR1 is KGHSH and CDR2 is LQKENI in the germline V gene. The CDR3 sequence: CASSPRGGIGDTQYF. In DNA, the CDR3 is TGTGCCAGCTCACCCCGAGGGGGAATCGGAGATACGCAGTATTTT.

J is TRBJ2-7 and V is TRBV4-3, with 11 bases aligning to TRBD1. Germline CDR1 reads LGHNA; CDR2 reads YSLEER. CDR3 length equals 15 residues. Losses at the gene ends were 2 bases for V and 4 bases for J; bases not matched to a gene: 4. The CDR3 spells CASSQQGTGGYEQYF. The CDR3 coding sequence is TGCGCCAGCAGCCAACAAGGGACAGGGGGGTACGAGCAGTACTTC.